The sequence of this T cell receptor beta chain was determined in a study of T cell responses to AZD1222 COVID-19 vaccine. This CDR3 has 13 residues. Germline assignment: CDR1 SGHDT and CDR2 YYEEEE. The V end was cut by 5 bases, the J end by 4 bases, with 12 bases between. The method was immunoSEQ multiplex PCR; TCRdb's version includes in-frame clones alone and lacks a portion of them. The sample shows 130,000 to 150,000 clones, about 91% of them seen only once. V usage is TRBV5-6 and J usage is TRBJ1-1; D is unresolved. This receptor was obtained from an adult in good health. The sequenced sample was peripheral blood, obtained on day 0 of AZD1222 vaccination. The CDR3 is CASSLVRSTEAFF. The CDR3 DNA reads TGTGCCAGCAGTCTTGTCAGGTCCACTGAAGCTTTCTTT.